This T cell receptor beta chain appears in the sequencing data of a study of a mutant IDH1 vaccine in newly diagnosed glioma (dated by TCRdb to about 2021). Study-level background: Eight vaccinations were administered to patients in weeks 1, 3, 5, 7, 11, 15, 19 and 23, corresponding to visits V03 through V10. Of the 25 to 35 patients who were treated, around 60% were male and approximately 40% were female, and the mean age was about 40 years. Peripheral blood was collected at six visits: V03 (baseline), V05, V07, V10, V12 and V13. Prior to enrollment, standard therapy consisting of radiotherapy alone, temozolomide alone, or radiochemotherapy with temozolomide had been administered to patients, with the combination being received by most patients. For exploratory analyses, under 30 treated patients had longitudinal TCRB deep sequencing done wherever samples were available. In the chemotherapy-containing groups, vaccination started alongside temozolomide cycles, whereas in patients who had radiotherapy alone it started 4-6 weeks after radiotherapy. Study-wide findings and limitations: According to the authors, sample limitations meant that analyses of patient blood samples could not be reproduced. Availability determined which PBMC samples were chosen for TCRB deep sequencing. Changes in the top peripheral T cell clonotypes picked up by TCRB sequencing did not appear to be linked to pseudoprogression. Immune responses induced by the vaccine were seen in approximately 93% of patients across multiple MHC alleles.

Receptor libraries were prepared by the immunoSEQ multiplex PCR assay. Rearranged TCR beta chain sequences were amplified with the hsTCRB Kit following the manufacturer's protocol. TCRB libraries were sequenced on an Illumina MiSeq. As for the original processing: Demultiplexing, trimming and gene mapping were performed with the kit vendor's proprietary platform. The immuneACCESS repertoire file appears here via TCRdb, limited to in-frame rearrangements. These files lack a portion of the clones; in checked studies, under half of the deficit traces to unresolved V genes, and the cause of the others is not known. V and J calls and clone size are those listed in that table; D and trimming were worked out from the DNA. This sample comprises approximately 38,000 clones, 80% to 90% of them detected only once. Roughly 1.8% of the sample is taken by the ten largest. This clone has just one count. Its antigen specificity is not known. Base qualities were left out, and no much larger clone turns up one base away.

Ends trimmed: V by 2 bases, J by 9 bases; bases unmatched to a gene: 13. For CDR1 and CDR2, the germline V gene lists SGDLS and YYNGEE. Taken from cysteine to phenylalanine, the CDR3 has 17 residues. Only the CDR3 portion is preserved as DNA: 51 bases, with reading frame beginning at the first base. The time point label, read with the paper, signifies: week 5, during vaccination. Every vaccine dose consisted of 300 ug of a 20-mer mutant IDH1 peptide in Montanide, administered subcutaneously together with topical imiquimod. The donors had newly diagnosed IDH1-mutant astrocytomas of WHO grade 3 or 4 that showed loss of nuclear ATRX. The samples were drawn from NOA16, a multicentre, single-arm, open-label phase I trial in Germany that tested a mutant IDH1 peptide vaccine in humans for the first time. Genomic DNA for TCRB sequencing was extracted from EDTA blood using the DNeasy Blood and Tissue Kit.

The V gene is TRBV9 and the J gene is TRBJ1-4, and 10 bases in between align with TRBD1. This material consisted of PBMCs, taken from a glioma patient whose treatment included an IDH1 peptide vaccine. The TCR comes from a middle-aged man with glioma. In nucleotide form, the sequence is TGTGCCAGCAGCGTCACACCTGGGGGGACAGGGGAAAAAAAACTGTTTTTT. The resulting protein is CASSVTPGGTGEKKLFF.